This entry lists 8 T cell receptor beta chains sequenced from one sample in a study of T-cell memory formation after mild COVID-19. Via MiXCR, TCRdb re-called the 5' RACE reads, giving one row per CDR3 protein. The table shows over 400,000 distinct CDR3 sequences, with 23% occurring only once. Source material: PBMCs or a T cell subset sorted from them (not recorded which). The receptors derive from an adult woman who had mild COVID-19 (a few samples of this study predate the infection). Cell type and time point are not known.

The V and J genes are TRBV7-6 and TRBJ1-6, with unresolved D. CDR3 size: 16 residues. Germline loops: CDR1 SGHVS, CDR2 FNYEAQ. V shed 0 bases and J shed 9 bases, with 15 bases lying between them. Here the CDR3 DNA reads TGTGCCAGCAGCTTAGCGATCGATGGGGATATTTCACCCCTCCACTTT. Its protein product is CASSLAIDGDISPLHF.

The chain has TRBV6-1 and TRBJ1-5; no reliable D call. The germline V gene has CDR1 MNHNS and CDR2 SASEGT. The CDR3 has 16 amino acids. Trimming took off 4 bases at V and 1 base at J, with 14 bases between the two ends. The CDR3 region is CASSGTLQTSNQPQHF. The CDR3 DNA follows: TGTGCCAGCAGTGGGACCTTACAGACGAGCAATCAGCCCCAGCATTTT.

The rearrangement links TRBV20-1 to TRBJ2-7; TRBD2 matches 10 bases. The trim removed 3 bases at V and 5 bases at J, leaving 13 bases unmatched. The length of the CDR3 is 16 residues. Germline V gene sequence: CDR1 DFQATT, CDR2 SNEGSKA (reference sequence). The DNA of the CDR3 is TGCAGTGCTAGGGGAACCCAAGCGGGGGGGCGCCACGAGCAGTACTTC. Encoded protein: CSARGTQAGGRHEQYF.

The chain links TRBV7-9 to TRBJ2-7; 8 nucleotides align to TRBD2. Losses at the gene ends were 1 base for V and 3 bases for J; bases not matched to a gene: 8. Per germline, CDR1 SEHNR and CDR2 FQNEAQ (reference sequence). The length of the CDR3 is 16 residues. The CDR3: CASSLVTSGPVYEQYF. The CDR3 region has the DNA TGTGCCAGCAGCTTAGTTACTAGCGGTCCCGTCTACGAGCAGTACTTC.

This clonotype was counted between two and nine times. The chain has TRBV6-2 or TRBV6-3 and TRBJ2-1; no definite D call. The V end was cut by 8 bases, the J end by 14 bases, with 16 bases between. The CDR3 consists of 11 residues. CDR1 and CDR2 from the germline V gene are MNHEY and SVGEGT. The CDR3 loop is CASGQARSEFF. CDR3 nucleotides: TGTGCCAGCGGGCAGGCGAGATCGGAGTTCTTC.

The chain carries TRBV12-3 or TRBV12-4 and TRBJ2-1; 8 positions agree with TRBD2. The V segment lost 5 bases and the J segment 5 bases; nucleotides outside the gene matches: 11. This CDR3 has 16 residues. The CDR3 coding sequence is TGTGCCAGCAGTCCCGTCCGGGGGGGGCGAGACAATGAGCAGTTCTTC. This gives the protein CASSPVRGGRDNEQFF.

The V gene is TRBV9, the J gene TRBJ2-1; D may match TRBD1 or TRBD2 (5 bases each). The germline V and J ends were trimmed by 1 base and 13 bases, with 15 bases remaining between them. Looked up from germline, CDR1 is SGDLS and CDR2 is YYNGEE. The CDR3 has 13 amino acids. CDR3 residues: CASSVHWDGEQFF. The DNA of the CDR3 is TGTGCCAGCAGCGTACATTGGGACGGGGAACAGTTCTTC.

This chain uses TRBV12-5 with TRBJ2-5; the D call may be TRBD1 or TRBD2 (5 bases each). Trimming left V 2 bases short and J 4 bases short, with 11 bases between. Germline V gives CDR1 LGHNT, CDR2 FRNRAP. The CDR3 contains 14 residues. This CDR3 is CASGLSRAGETQYF. The CDR3, as DNA: TGTGCTAGTGGTTTGAGCAGGGCGGGAGAGACCCAGTACTTC.